This T cell receptor (beta chain) appears in the sequencing data of a study of blood T cell repertoires in COVID-19. Study-wide context: COVID-19 samples, acute and convalescent, were from the United States, Italy and Spain.

Germline CDR1 is SGHNT and CDR2 is YYREEE (reference sequence). CDR3 length equals 17 residues. The ends were cut back, 1 base at V and 1 base at J, with 15 bases in the middle. As originally analysed: Counts of nucleated cells, estimated from reference gene primer amplification, were obtained. Clones were read by immunoSEQ multiplex PCR, and TCRdb kept only the in-frame ones, dropping some. From that table come the V and J calls and clone size; the DNA was used to work out D and trimming. The sample includes 100,000 or so clones, approximately 85% of them seen just once. Material: peripheral blood. This sequence was found in a man in his 60s with acute or convalescent COVID-19. The rearrangement uses TRBV5-4 and TRBJ2-1, with D perhaps TRBD2 (6 bases). The CDR3 protein is CASSLMVGTGSYNEQFF. The DNA of the CDR3 is TGTGCCAGCAGCTTGATGGTGGGGACTGGGTCCTACAATGAGCAGTTCTTC.